One sample yielded the 23 T cell receptor beta chains listed below, sequenced in a study of T cell repertoires in cytomegalovirus infection. One entry per CDR3 protein results from TCRdb running MiXCR on the reads. The top ten hold 22% of the sample, which has approximately 70,000 distinct CDR3 sequences, about 4.2% seen once. Sequencing was carried out using PBMCs. All receptors derive from a human donor in good health (CMV status not recorded). Some clones in this sample may be carry-over from other donors' samples.

This clonotype has at least ten counts. The chain joins TRBV7-2 to TRBJ1-1; 9 bases fit TRBD1. The V gene end was trimmed by 5 bases and the J gene end by 4 bases; junction bases not matched to a gene: 5. Germline loops: CDR1 SGHTA, CDR2 FQGNSA. The CDR3 totals 14 residues. CDR3 coding DNA: TGTGCCAGCAGCCGGGACAGGGTGGGCACTGAAGCTTTCTTT. Translation gives CASSRDRVGTEAFF.

This clonotype was seen many times. This chain connects TRBV4-1 to TRBJ2-1; D gene ambiguous. Trimming removed 6 bases at V and 0 bases at J, with 12 bases between. This CDR3 contains 15 residues. Germline-derived CDR1 and CDR2 are MGHRA and YSYEKL. CDR3 bases: TGCGCCAGCAGGGTCGGACGAAGCTCCTACAATGAGCAGTTCTTC. It codes for CASRVGRSSYNEQFF.

The table lists this clonotype with many counts. The chain uses TRBV28 and TRBJ2-5, with 7 bases identical to TRBD2. Looked up from germline, CDR1 is MDHEN and CDR2 is SYDVKM. This CDR3 has 16 residues. V gave up 4 bases and J gave up 4 bases; unmatched junction bases: 12. The CDR3 sequence: CASSSPGGSGRETQYF. In nucleotides, the CDR3 is TGTGCCAGCAGTTCCCCAGGCGGGAGCGGCCGAGAGACCCAGTACTTC.

There are many counts of this clonotype. This chain links TRBV29-1 with TRBJ1-2; possibly TRBD1 for D (6 bases). This CDR3 is 12 amino acids long. V was clipped by 6 bases and J by 8 bases, with 16 bases between them. From germline, CDR1 is SQVTM and CDR2 ANQGSEA. The CDR3 is CSVWTAVGGYTF. Here the CDR3 DNA reads TGCAGCGTCTGGACAGCGGTTGGGGGCTACACCTTC.

This clonotype was seen many times. V and J are TRBV10-3 and TRBJ2-3; TRBD1 or TRBD2 may be the D gene (5 bases each). CDR3 length: 18 amino acids. Deletions cut 0 bases from V and 2 bases from J, with 18 bases between. Germline assignment: CDR1 ENHRY and CDR2 SYGVKD. The CDR3 region has the DNA TGTGCCATCAGTGAGTCGAGGCCGGGGCAGGGTTTCACAGATACGCAGTATTTT. This sequence encodes CAISESRPGQGFTDTQYF.

At least ten counts were recorded for this clonotype. The chain has TRBV12-3 or TRBV12-4 and TRBJ2-3, with a possible D match to TRBD2 (5 bases). Trimming removed 2 bases from V and 10 bases from J, with 16 bases in between. The CDR3 consists of 14 residues. The DNA of the CDR3 is TGTGCCAGCAGTTTAAGGACTCCTGCCGGGGCGCAGTATTTT. It encodes CASSLRTPAGAQYF.

This clonotype was detected ten times or more. This sequence joins TRBV2 and TRBJ1-6, with D maybe TRBD1 (5 bases). The germline V gene has CDR1 SNHLY and CDR2 FYNNEI. This CDR3 has 15 residues. The V end lost 8 bases, the J end lost 2 bases, and 13 bases lay between the germline ends. The CDR3 here is CASLREATYNSPLHF. The DNA for the CDR3 is TGTGCCAGCCTCAGGGAAGCCACCTATAATTCACCCCTCCACTTT.

This clonotype has a count of ten or more. The chain uses TRBV6-6 and TRBJ2-5; D may be TRBD1 (5 bases). The CDR3 is 15 amino acids. Trimming left V 8 bases short and J 2 bases short, with 18 bases between. Germline lookup yields CDR1 MNHNY and CDR2 SVGAGI (reference sequence). The CDR3 region is CASALGGHYQETQYF. CDR3 nucleotide sequence: TGTGCCAGCGCCCTGGGTGGACACTATCAAGAGACCCAGTACTTC.

This clonotype was seen many times. The genes are TRBV7-2 and TRBJ2-2; 12 bases align to TRBD2. The germline V gene encodes CDR1 SGHTA and CDR2 FQGNSA. This CDR3 region has 17 residues. The V gene end was trimmed by 2 bases and the J gene end by 8 bases; junction bases not matched to a gene: 9. CDR3 nucleotides: TGTGCCAGCAGCTTACTAGCGGGGGGGCTGGGTTCAGGGGAGCTGTTTTTT. Translating it yields CASSLLAGGLGSGELFF.

This clonotype has ten or more counts. This chain connects TRBV10-3 to TRBJ2-4; 10 bases map to TRBD1. Germline V lookup: CDR1 ENHRY, CDR2 SYGVKD. The V segment lost 3 bases and the J segment 0 bases; nucleotides outside the gene matches: 8. The CDR3 is 18 amino acids. In DNA form, the CDR3 reads TGTGCCATCAGTGATGGTGACAGGGGGCTTCCAGCCAAAAACATTCAGTACTTC. The encoded protein is CAISDGDRGLPAKNIQYF.

This clonotype was counted many times. The chain employs TRBV19 and TRBJ1-5, with a possible D match to TRBD1 (5 bases). CDR1 LNHDA and CDR2 SQIVND come from the germline V gene (reference sequence). V was cut by 6 bases and J by 7 bases, with 19 bases left in between. There are 15 residues in the CDR3. For the CDR3, the DNA is TGTGCCAGTAGGCCCCTGATCCGGGGCTGGCAGCCCCAGCATTTT. Translating it yields CASRPLIRGWQPQHF.

This clonotype has a count of ten or more. The CDR3 coding sequence is TGTGCCAGCACCCCCGGGACAGATACGCAGTATTTT. Amino acids: CASTPGTDTQYF. The chain is built from TRBV7-8 and TRBJ2-3; no firm D call. The CDR3 runs 12 residues. Germline values: CDR1 SGHVS, CDR2 FQNEAQ. The V end was cut by 7 bases, the J end by 3 bases, with 8 bases between. Filled out from reference TRBV7-8 and TRBJ2-3, the complete variable domain reads GAGVSQSPRYKVAKRGQDVALRCDPISGHVSLFWYQQALGQGPEFLTYFQNEAQLDKSGLPSDRFFAERPEGSVSTLKIQRTQQEDSAVYLCASTPGTDTQYFGPGTRLTVL.

This clonotype was counted ten times or more. The V call is TRBV13, the J call TRBJ1-1, with 9 bases matching TRBD1. The V gene's germline CDR1 is PRHDT and CDR2 FYEKMQ (reference sequence). This CDR3 comprises 19 residues. V trimming: 1 base; J trimming: 0 bases; junction bases outside the gene matches: 12. CDR3 region: CASSLEGWTGDGVNTEAFF. CDR3 nucleotides: TGTGCCAGCAGCTTAGAAGGCTGGACAGGGGACGGGGTGAACACTGAAGCTTTCTTT.

This clonotype has only a few counts. This chain links TRBV7-2 with TRBJ1-3, with TRBD1 as a possible D gene (6 bases). Germline-derived CDR1 and CDR2 are SGHTA and FQGNSA. CDR3 length: 16 residues. Trimming took off 3 bases at V and 0 bases at J, with 12 bases between the two ends. CDR3 bases: TGTGCCAGCAGCTTGGGGACAACTGCCTCTGGAAACACCATATATTTT. Its protein is CASSLGTTASGNTIYF. Variable domain in full (rest from reference TRBV7-2 and TRBJ1-3): GAGVSQSPSNKVTEKGKDVELRCDPISGHTALYWYRQSLGQGLEFLIYFQGNSAPDKSGLPSDRFSAERTGGSVSTLTIQRTQQEDSAVYLCASSLGTTASGNTIYFGEGSWLTVV.

This clonotype was seen many times. This sequence joins TRBV5-5 and TRBJ2-3; 7 bases map to TRBD1. CDR1 is SGHKS, CDR2 YYEKEE, per germline (reference sequence). Trimming at V came to 4 bases and at J to 0 bases, leaving 11 bases not matched to a gene. CDR3 length equals 17 residues. CDR3 in amino acids: CASSARPGQSSTDTQYF. CDR3 DNA sequence: TGTGCCAGCAGCGCACGACCGGGACAGTCTAGCACAGATACGCAGTATTTT.

This clonotype was counted many times. CDR3 residues: CASSLAPDDSGNTIYF. The CDR3, as DNA: TGTGCCAGCAGCTTAGCGCCTGATGACTCTGGAAACACCATATATTTT. The V call is TRBV7-2, the J call TRBJ1-3; no clear D gene. This CDR3 contains 16 residues. Per the germline V gene, CDR1 is SGHTA and CDR2 is FQGNSA. Trimming removed 0 bases from V and 0 bases from J, with 9 bases in between.

Many counts were recorded for this clonotype. The chain has TRBV4-1 and TRBJ1-6, with 8 bases lining up with TRBD1. The trim removed 6 bases at V and 9 bases at J, leaving 13 bases unmatched. The CDR3 contains 16 residues. CDR1 and CDR2 (germline): MGHRA, YSYEKL. In nucleotides, the CDR3 is TGCGCCAGCAGACAGCGAGGGACAGGAGAGGGTTCACCCCTCCACTTT. Translated, it gives CASRQRGTGEGSPLHF.

This clonotype was detected ten times or more. V is TRBV7-8 and J is TRBJ1-2, with D possibly being TRBD1 (6 bases). Germline lookup yields CDR1 SGHVS and CDR2 FQNEAQ. CDR3 length: 16 residues. Trimming left V 6 bases short and J 8 bases short, with 25 bases between. CDR3 coding DNA: TGTGCCAGCAGTTGGCCGAAAACTACAGGGCCCGGGGGCTACACCTTC. As protein: CASSWPKTTGPGGYTF.

This clonotype has a count of ten or more. A much larger clone sits a single nucleotide away, making a read error possible. The chain links TRBV7-2 to TRBJ2-4; D remains unclear. The CDR3 has 14 residues. Germline V gives CDR1 SGHTA, CDR2 FQGNSA. Trimming removed 2 bases from V and 6 bases from J, with 11 bases in between. The CDR3 protein is CASSLSTTLNIQYF. CDR3 bases: TGTGCCAGCAGCTTATCCACCACCCTAAACATTCAGTACTTC.

The V and J genes are TRBV12-3 or TRBV12-4 and TRBJ2-2; no clear D gene. The CDR3 sequence is 14 residues long. V shed 3 bases and J shed 5 bases, with 10 bases lying between them. The CDR3 spells CASSFATATGELFF. In DNA, the CDR3 is TGTGCCAGCAGTTTCGCTACCGCAACCGGGGAGCTGTTTTTT.

This clonotype was detected ten times or more. The chain combines TRBV28 with TRBJ1-6, with D tentatively TRBD1 (6 bases). Trimming shortened V by 8 bases and J by 9 bases, and 17 bases separated the two germline ends. Germline V gene data show CDR1 as MDHEN and CDR2 as SYDVKM. The CDR3 extends over 14 amino acids. CDR3 region: CASRASQGGSPLHF. For the CDR3, the DNA is TGTGCCAGCCGGGCCTCTCAAGGGGGTTCACCCCTCCACTTT.

This clonotype was seen repeatedly, ten times or more. The chain uses TRBV27 and TRBJ2-7; D uncertain. V was trimmed by 6 bases and J by 6 bases, leaving 12 bases between them. CDR1 MNHEY and CDR2 SMNVEV come from the germline V gene (reference sequence). This CDR3 comprises 12 residues. The CDR3 sequence: CASSRPLGEQYF. CDR3 nucleotide sequence: TGTGCCAGCAGCCGACCCCTTGGCGAGCAGTACTTC.

This clonotype was counted at least ten times. This chain links TRBV7-9 with TRBJ2-1; 7 nucleotides line up with TRBD2. The CDR3 covers 18 residues. V gave up 0 bases and J gave up 0 bases; unmatched junction bases: 8. CDR1 is SEHNR and CDR2 is FQNEAQ in the germline V gene (reference sequence). CDR3 residues: CASSLAGGGRTSYNEQFF. CDR3 nucleotides: TGTGCCAGCAGCTTAGCGGGTGGCGGGAGAACCTCCTACAATGAGCAGTTCTTC.